Below, 31 T cell receptor beta chains from the same sample are listed, as sequenced in a study of blood T cell repertoires in COVID-19. TCRdb keeps only in-frame clones here, not all; method: immunoSEQ multiplex PCR. Of around 70,000 clones in the sample, approximately 80% were seen once. Specimen: peripheral blood. Source of these receptors: a man in his 60s with acute or convalescent COVID-19.

V and J are TRBV11-3 and TRBJ1-2; D is possibly TRBD1 (5 bases). Trimming removed 5 bases at V and 5 bases at J, with 27 bases between. This CDR3 has 18 amino acids. Germline values: CDR1 SGHNT, CDR2 YENEEA. The CDR3 DNA follows: TGTGCCAGCAGCGTACTCCCCGGGGGGAGCAAGAGGAATTATGGCTACACCTTC. Encoded protein: CASSVLPGGSKRNYGYTF.

J is TRBJ1-2 and V is TRBV27, with unresolved D. Per germline, CDR1 MNHEY and CDR2 SMNVEV (reference sequence). This CDR3 spans 13 amino acids. The ends were cut back, 6 bases at V and 5 bases at J, with 13 bases in the middle. This CDR3 is CASSPREGYGYTF. In DNA form, the CDR3 reads TGTGCCAGCAGCCCGAGAGAGGGTTATGGCTACACCTTC.

V usage is TRBV5-1 and J usage is TRBJ2-5; D gene uncertain. CDR1 is SGHRS and CDR2 is YFSETQ in the germline V gene. This CDR3 spans 11 amino acids. Trimming took 5 bases from V and 3 from J, leaving 5 bases between them. The CDR3 spells CASRQEETQYF. The CDR3 bases are TGCGCCAGCAGGCAGGAAGAGACCCAGTACTTC.

This clone was counted a few times. V is TRBV7-2 and J is TRBJ2-5; 11 nucleotides line up with TRBD2. This CDR3 has 16 amino acids. With 3 bases clipped from V and 4 bases from J, the junction kept 7 bases outside the gene matches. Per the germline V gene, CDR1 is SGHTA and CDR2 is FQGNSA. CDR3 in DNA: TGTGCCAGCAGCTTCATAGCGGGGGGGGGTCTAGAGACCCAGTACTTC. Translated, it gives CASSFIAGGGLETQYF.

The V and J genes are TRBV30 and TRBJ1-2; unclear D gene. V dropped 0 bases and J dropped 1 base, with 12 bases sitting between them. CDR3 size: 15 residues. Per germline, CDR1 GTSNPN and CDR2 SVGIG (reference sequence). CDR3 DNA sequence: TGTGCCTGGAGTGTTCGGAGGGCGCTTAACTATGGCTACACCTTC. Translating gives CAWSVRRALNYGYTF. Filled out from reference TRBV30 and TRBJ1-2, the complete variable domain reads SQTIHQWPATLVQPVGSPLSLECTVEGTSNPNLYWYRQAAGRGLQLLFYSVGIGQISSEVPQNLSASRPQDRQFILSSKKLLLSDSGFYLCAWSVRRALNYGYTFGSGTRLTVV.

This clone was detected a few times. This chain links TRBV6-6 with TRBJ1-2; D ambiguous. Trimming removed 4 bases at V and 7 bases at J, with 10 bases between. CDR3 size: 12 residues. Germline V gene data show CDR1 as MNHNY and CDR2 as SVGAGI (reference sequence). The CDR3 bases are TGTGCCAGCAGTTCCGGGTCCATTGGCTACACCTTC. As protein: CASSSGSIGYTF.

The chain recombines TRBV14 with TRBJ1-1; TRBD1 is a possible D gene (5 bases). Germline assignment: CDR1 SGHDN and CDR2 FVKESK. The V end was cut by 4 bases, the J end by 10 bases, with 13 bases between. The CDR3 spans 12 residues. The CDR3 coding sequence is TGTGCCAGCAGCCGTTGGGGCAGTTTAGCTTTCTTT. Protein product: CASSRWGSLAFF. The full variable domain, with the rest looked up from reference TRBV14 and TRBJ1-1, is EAGVTQFPSHSVIEKGQTVTLRCDPISGHDNLYWYRRVMGKEIKFLLHFVKESKQDESGMPNNRFLAERTGGTYSTLKVQPAELEDSGVYFCASSRWGSLAFFGQGTRLTVV.

The chain is built from TRBV6-2 or TRBV6-3 and TRBJ1-5; TRBD1 matches at 12 bases. The V and J ends lost 5 bases and 1 base, in that order; junction bases with no gene match: 15. CDR1 and CDR2 from the germline V gene are MNHEY and SVGEGT. The CDR3 length is 20 residues. CDR3 region: CASSRNLGTGGVGSNQPQHF. CDR3 sequence (DNA): TGTGCCAGCAGTCGTAACCTCGGGACAGGGGGCGTTGGGAGCAATCAGCCCCAGCATTTT.

The CDR3 is CASSLPQGASNQPQHF. The CDR3 DNA follows: TGTGCCAGTAGCCTACCACAGGGGGCGAGCAATCAGCCCCAGCATTTT. The chain has TRBV19 and TRBJ1-5, with TRBD1 matching over 9 bases. Germline values: CDR1 LNHDA, CDR2 SQIVND (reference sequence). The CDR3 covers 16 residues. The trim removed 6 bases at V and 1 base at J, leaving 7 bases unmatched. Full variable domain (rest looked up from reference TRBV19 and TRBJ1-5): DGGITQSPKYLFRKEGQNVTLSCEQNLNHDAMYWYRQDPGQGLRLIYYSQIVNDFQKGDIAEGYSVSREKKESFPLTVTSAQKNPTAFYLCASSLPQGASNQPQHFGDGTRLSIL.

This clone came up once. CDR3 sequence (DNA): TGTGCCAGCAGCCTAGGTGTCGGGGGGACTAATGAAAAACTGTTTTTT. Translation gives CASSLGVGGTNEKLFF. The chain joins TRBV11-3 to TRBJ1-4; TRBD1 is a possible D gene (5 bases). The CDR3 extends over 16 amino acids. Germline CDR1 is SGHNT and CDR2 is YENEEA. V lost 5 bases to trimming and J lost 2 bases, with 15 bases between them.

CDR3 sequence (DNA): TGTGCCAGCAGCTTTGGTAGCGGGGGGAACCAAGAGACCCAGTACTTC. Amino acids: CASSFGSGGNQETQYF. The rearrangement links TRBV11-2 to TRBJ2-5; 10 bases agree with TRBD2. This CDR3 has 16 amino acids. Germline lookup yields CDR1 SGHAT and CDR2 FQNNGV. V gave up 3 bases and J gave up 0 bases; unmatched junction bases: 4.

This chain joins TRBV2 and TRBJ1-1, with D perhaps TRBD1 (5 bases). The germline V gene encodes CDR1 SNHLY and CDR2 FYNNEI. The CDR3 length is 13 residues. Between the trimmed V and J ends, which lost 5 bases and 2 bases, there was a span of 9 bases. The CDR3 loop is CASSRTLNTEAFF. CDR3 DNA: TGTGCCAGCAGTAGGACACTAAACACTGAAGCTTTCTTT.

The chain employs TRBV2 and TRBJ1-1; tentatively, D is TRBD1 (6 bases). Germline-derived CDR1 and CDR2 are SNHLY and FYNNEI. V was trimmed by 6 bases and J by 0 bases, leaving 14 bases between them. The CDR3 has 15 amino acids. CDR3 in DNA: TGTGCCAGCAGGAGTAACAGGGCCATGAACACTGAAGCTTTCTTT. Its protein is CASRSNRAMNTEAFF.

This clone turned up a few times. The chain links TRBV7-2 to TRBJ1-5, with D possibly matching TRBD1 (5 bases). With 5 bases removed from V and 7 bases from J, the gap between germline ends came to 18 bases. Per the germline V gene, CDR1 is SGHTA and CDR2 is FQGNSA. The CDR3 consists of 15 residues. CDR3 bases: TGTGCCAGCAGCCCGAACGGGCGGGGGGACCAGCCCCAGCATTTT. As protein: CASSPNGRGDQPQHF. Together with reference TRBV7-2 and TRBJ1-5, the CDR3 gives the full variable domain: GAGVSQSPSNKVTEKGKDVELRCDPISGHTALYWYRQSLGQGLEFLIYFQGNSAPDKSGLPSDRFSAERTGGSVSTLTIQRTQQEDSAVYLCASSPNGRGDQPQHFGDGTRLSIL.

The rearrangement joins TRBV5-4 to TRBJ1-2; a possible D gene is TRBD1 (5 bases). V dropped 6 bases and J dropped 3 bases, with 15 bases sitting between them. The germline gives CDR1 SGHNT, CDR2 YYREEE (reference sequence). There are 14 residues in the CDR3. DNA for the CDR3: TGTGCCAGCACTATTGGACGGGGGGACTATGGCTACACCTTC. Protein product: CASTIGRGDYGYTF.

V and J are TRBV15 and TRBJ1-6; 11 bases fit TRBD1. This CDR3 has 16 residues. Germline CDR1 is LNHNV and CDR2 is YYDKDF (reference sequence). V trimming: 5 bases; J trimming: 8 bases; junction bases outside the gene matches: 8. The CDR3 DNA is TGTGCCACCAGCCGCCGGGACAGGGGGTTCGATTCACCCCTCCACTTT. The encoded protein is CATSRRDRGFDSPLHF.

This chain connects TRBV2 to TRBJ2-2, with D possibly matching TRBD1 (6 bases). CDR1 is SNHLY, CDR2 FYNNEI, per germline. The V end was cut by 6 bases, the J end by 2 bases, with 16 bases between. CDR3 size: 16 residues. CDR3 region: CASSLPGVRNTGELFF. CDR3 coding DNA: TGTGCCAGCAGCCTGCCAGGGGTCCGAAACACCGGGGAGCTGTTTTTT.

The chain is built from TRBV15 and TRBJ1-1; D not certain. V lost 4 bases and J 4 bases, leaving 10 bases between the germline ends. The CDR3 extends over 13 amino acids. CDR1 is LNHNV and CDR2 is YYDKDF in the germline V gene (reference sequence). CDR3 DNA sequence: TGTGCCACCAGCAAGACCGGAGGCACTGAAGCTTTCTTT. This encodes CATSKTGGTEAFF.

V gene TRBV6-5 combines with J gene TRBJ2-2; D unresolved. The V end lost 3 bases, the J end lost 4 bases, and 9 bases lay between the germline ends. The CDR3 runs 14 residues. Germline CDR1 and CDR2: MNHEY and SVGAGI. The CDR3 DNA reads as TGTGCCAGCAGTTATACCAGAAGCACCGGGGAGCTGTTTTTT. Translation: CASSYTRSTGELFF.

This chain uses TRBV15 with TRBJ1-5, with unresolved D. V gave up 3 bases and J gave up 9 bases, with 12 bases separating them. There are 13 residues in the CDR3. Germline V gene data show CDR1 as LNHNV and CDR2 as YYDKDF (reference sequence). The CDR3 protein is CATSSDPVRPQHF. The CDR3 nucleotides are TGTGCCACCAGCAGTGATCCGGTGCGGCCCCAGCATTTT. Full variable domain (remainder filled in from reference TRBV15 and TRBJ1-5): DAMVIQNPRYQVTQFGKPVTLSCSQTLNHNVMYWYQQKSSQAPKLLFHYYDKDFNNEADTPDNFQSRRPNTSFCFLDIRSPGLGDTAMYLCATSSDPVRPQHFGDGTRLSIL.

The V gene is TRBV5-1, the J gene TRBJ1-4; 7 bases align to TRBD1. V was pared by 2 bases and J by 7 bases, with 8 bases of the junction left unmatched. The length of the CDR3 is 15 residues. Germline-derived CDR1 and CDR2 are SGHRS and YFSETQ. The CDR3, as DNA: TGCGCCAGCAGCTTTATTACAGGGGACTCTGAAAAACTGTTTTTT. Residues: CASSFITGDSEKLFF.

This chain links TRBV3-1 (or the pseudogene TRBV3-2) with TRBJ2-2, with D unclear. The germline gives CDR1 LGHDT, CDR2 YNNKEL (reference sequence). The CDR3 consists of 18 residues. V lost 2 bases and J lost 4, with 20 bases in between. The CDR3 reads CASSQRSTRSRPTGELFF. The CDR3 DNA is TGTGCCAGCAGCCAAAGGTCTACCCGGTCGAGGCCCACCGGGGAGCTGTTTTTT.

The rearrangement uses TRBV7-2 and TRBJ1-6; D is possibly TRBD1 (6 bases). V lost 7 bases, J lost 7 bases, and 17 bases lay in between. This CDR3 spans 15 amino acids. Germline V lookup: CDR1 SGHTA, CDR2 FQGNSA. The CDR3 here is CASTQPGQLNSPLHF. CDR3 bases: TGTGCCAGCACCCAACCGGGACAACTCAATTCACCCCTCCACTTT.

The V and J genes are TRBV7-6 and TRBJ2-2; D call uncertain. CDR1 and CDR2 from the germline V gene are SGHVS and FNYEAQ. V gave up 6 bases and J gave up 0 bases, with 8 bases separating them. The length of the CDR3 is 14 residues. The CDR3 spells CASSSGANTGELFF. The CDR3 DNA follows: TGTGCCAGCAGTTCCGGTGCGAACACCGGGGAGCTGTTTTTT.

The rearrangement uses TRBV7-2 and TRBJ1-2; 7 bases align to TRBD1. The CDR3 totals 16 residues. Unmatched junction bases numbered 6, after V lost 1 base and J lost 1 base. Germline V CDR1 and CDR2: SGHTA, FQGNSA. The CDR3 nucleotides read TGTGCCAGCAGCTTAGGAGGGACAGACTATAACTATGGCTACACCTTC. As protein: CASSLGGTDYNYGYTF.

The CDR3 region has the DNA TGCGCCAGCAGCGCACAGGGTCCCCAAGAGACCCAGTACTTC. Translation gives CASSAQGPQETQYF. The genes are TRBV4-3 and TRBJ2-5; possibly TRBD1 for D (6 bases). The V gene's germline CDR1 is LGHNA and CDR2 YSLEER. The CDR3 spans 14 residues. V was shortened by 5 bases and J by 1 base, with 11 bases between the two germline ends.

The chain is built from TRBV3-1 (or the pseudogene TRBV3-2) and TRBJ2-5, with TRBD2 matching 14 bases. Germline V gene lookup returns CDR1 LGHDT and CDR2 YNNKEL (reference sequence). Trimming cost V 2 bases and J 4 bases; bases outside gene matches: 6. CDR3 size: 17 residues. The CDR3 is CASSQPGLAGERETQYF. The CDR3 DNA is TGTGCCAGCAGCCAACCGGGACTAGCGGGGGAGAGAGAGACCCAGTACTTC.

This chain links TRBV3-1 (or the pseudogene TRBV3-2) with TRBJ2-7, with unresolved D. The V gene's germline CDR1 is LGHDT and CDR2 YNNKEL (reference sequence). There are 11 residues in the CDR3. V lost 1 base, J lost 4 bases, and 2 bases lay in between. The CDR3 loop reads CASSQAYEQYF. The CDR3 nucleotides are TGTGCCAGCAGCCAAGCTTACGAGCAGTACTTC.

This sequence joins TRBV7-2 and TRBJ2-3, with 7 bases aligning to TRBD1. The length of the CDR3 is 14 residues. The germline CDR1 and CDR2 sequences are SGHTA and FQGNSA. Unmatched junction bases numbered 6, after V lost 5 bases and J lost 4 bases. The chain's CDR3 is CASSPGQASDTQYF. The CDR3 coding sequence is TGTGCCAGCAGCCCAGGACAGGCCTCAGATACGCAGTATTTT. The variable domain in full, with the rest retrieved from reference TRBV7-2 and TRBJ2-3, is GAGVSQSPSNKVTEKGKDVELRCDPISGHTALYWYRQSLGQGLEFLIYFQGNSAPDKSGLPSDRFSAERTGGSVSTLTIQRTQQEDSAVYLCASSPGQASDTQYFGPGTRLTVL.

This chain links TRBV20-1 with TRBJ1-3; D not resolved. The CDR3 sequence is 11 residues long. V lost 4 bases, J lost 8 bases, and 9 bases lay in between. In germline, CDR1 is DFQATT, CDR2 SNEGSKA (reference sequence). CDR3 sequence (DNA): TGCAGTGCTATTTTGGCAGACACCATATATTTT. Its protein product is CSAILADTIYF.

The CDR3 sequence is CASSIRGYTF. The CDR3 DNA is TGTGCCAGTAGTATCCGTGGCTACACCTTC. The chain recombines TRBV19 with TRBJ1-2; D gene unclear. The CDR3 has 10 residues. V was clipped by 3 bases and J by 7 bases, with 3 bases between them. CDR1 LNHDA and CDR2 SQIVND come from the germline V gene (reference sequence).